This TCR beta chain appears in the sequencing data of a study of blood T cell repertoires in COVID-19. Overall study: COVID-19 samples from acute and convalescent phases originated in the United States, Italy and Spain.

The junction had 11 bases not matched to a gene; V was cut back by 7 bases and J by 1 base. Germline CDR1 reads SNHLY; CDR2 reads FYNNEI. The CDR3 is 16 amino acids. Authors' processing steps: Amplification from reference gene primers served as the basis for estimated nucleated cell counts. Sequencing was performed with immunoSEQ multiplex PCR; in TCRdb, only in-frame clones are kept and a portion is missing. From that table come the V and J calls and clone size; the DNA was used to work out D and trimming. The sample consists of some 250,000 clones, approximately 80% of them appearing once. The receptor was derived from a young man who had recovered from COVID-19. V gene TRBV2 combines with J gene TRBJ2-3, with 7 nucleotides matching TRBD1. The sequencing sample was made of peripheral blood. The CDR3 loop is CASKSGGPLRTDTQYF. The CDR3 DNA follows: TGTGCCAGCAAGTCAGGGGGTCCTCTTCGCACAGATACGCAGTATTTT.